The sequence of this T cell receptor (beta chain) was determined in a study of T cell repertoires in aging, cancer and after chemotherapy. Across the study: Over several months to years, re-sampled healthy donor repertoires clearly shared clones. Findings and limits, study-wide: Across the chemotherapy interval, each cancer cohort showed higher median generation probability, suggesting thymic rebound. Compared with age-matched healthy donors, untreated hematological or solid cancer patients showed higher blood TCR clonality.

Multiplex touch-down PCR with TRB-A/B primers amplified rearranged V-D-J TRB sequences. Each CDR3 protein gets one entry after TCRdb re-called the multiplex PCR reads with MiXCR. The table records roughly 2,200 distinct CDR3 sequences, around 29% of them present only once. The germline CDR1 and CDR2 sequences are DFQATT and SNEGSKA (reference sequence). Trimming took 6 bases from V and 5 from J, leaving 16 bases between them. This CDR3 spans 14 amino acids. Peripheral blood genomic DNA, not sorted cells or RNA, was the template. Turning to this clonotype: The target antigen is unknown.

The sequencing sample was made of blood. The TCR sequence derives from a human donor in good health. The V gene is TRBV20-1, the J gene TRBJ2-2, with D uncertain. The CDR3 DNA sequence: TGCAGTGCCGCACGATCTCTGGGGACCGGGGAGCTGTTTTTT. Translation gives CSAARSLGTGELFF.